This TCR beta chain was retrieved from a study of T-cell memory formation after mild COVID-19. General observations from the study: Confirmation was lacking for SARS-CoV-2 specificity of second-wave clones that peaked on day 37.

V lost 3 bases to trimming and J lost 14 bases, with 20 bases between them. The germline V gene encodes CDR1 MGHRA and CDR2 YSYEKL. This CDR3 has 14 residues. In the case of this clonotype: The antigen remains unidentified.

From 5'RACE with constant-segment primers came TCR alpha and TCR beta cDNA libraries that carried sample barcodes and UMIs. Each CDR3 protein gets one entry after TCRdb re-called the 5' RACE reads with MiXCR. This sample has roughly 140,000 distinct CDR3 sequences, with 11% to 15% found just once. The chain uses TRBV4-1 and TRBJ2-1; D assignment may be TRBD1 or TRBD2 (5 bases each). The sample comprised PBMCs or a T cell subset sorted from them (not recorded which). The sequence came from an adult woman who had mild COVID-19 (a few samples of this study predate the infection). Cell type and time point are not known. The CDR3 reads CASSQTLSGTGEFF. CDR3 nucleotides: TGCGCCAGCAGCCAGACCCTCTCCGGGACGGGCGAGTTCTTC.